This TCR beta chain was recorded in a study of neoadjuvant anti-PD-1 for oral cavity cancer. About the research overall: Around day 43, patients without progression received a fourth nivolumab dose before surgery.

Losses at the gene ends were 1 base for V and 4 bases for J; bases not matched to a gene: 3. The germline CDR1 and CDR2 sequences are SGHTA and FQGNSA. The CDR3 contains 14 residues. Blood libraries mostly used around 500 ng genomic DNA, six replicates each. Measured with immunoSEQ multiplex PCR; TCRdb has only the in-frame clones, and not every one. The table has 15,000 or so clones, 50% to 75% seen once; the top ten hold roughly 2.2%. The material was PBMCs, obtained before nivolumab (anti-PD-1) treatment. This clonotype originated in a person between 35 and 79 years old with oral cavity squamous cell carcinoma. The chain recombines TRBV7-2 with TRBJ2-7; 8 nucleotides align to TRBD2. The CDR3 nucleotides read TGTGCCAGCAGCTTAGATCCTAGCGGGTACGAGCAGTACTTC. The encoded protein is CASSLDPSGYEQYF.